These 21 T cell receptor beta chains share one sample of origin, sequenced in a study of T cells generated in artificial thymic organoids. Separate semi-nested PCRs amplified TCRalpha and TCRbeta libraries using constant-region reverse primers in TRAC or TRBC. TCRdb redid the calling of the 5' RACE reads with MiXCR, one entry per CDR3 protein. The table includes 3,300 or so distinct CDR3 sequences, 30% to 40% detected once. The sample taken for sequencing was naive CD8+ T cells from blood. Subset noted: CD3+TCRalphabeta+CD8SP T cells; for blood, CD45RO-CCR7+ naive CD8+ T cells. Receptor source: a human donor who gave cord blood stem cells for thymic organoid culture, a cardiac surgery patient who gave postnatal thymus, or a blood donor (not recorded which).

The chain has TRBV6-5 and TRBJ2-2; D may be TRBD2 (5 bases). The CDR3 covers 14 residues. Per the germline V gene, CDR1 is MNHEY and CDR2 is SVGAGI. V lost 7 bases to trimming and J lost 4 bases, with 13 bases between them. CDR3 DNA sequence: TGTGCCAGCACCTTCGATGAGGGCACCGGGGAGCTGTTTTTT. Amino acid sequence: CASTFDEGTGELFF.

V is TRBV15 and J is TRBJ2-2; D possibly corresponds to TRBD1 (5 bases). CDR3 length: 15 residues. From germline, CDR1 is LNHNV and CDR2 YYDKDF (reference sequence). V gave up 4 bases and J gave up 6 bases, with 15 bases separating them. The DNA for the CDR3 is TGTGCCACCAGCAAGAGGCAGGGAAAGTCCGGGGAGCTGTTTTTT. It specifies CATSKRQGKSGELFF.

This clonotype was observed a few times. CDR3 region: CAGGSYNEQFF. The CDR3 bases are TGTGCCGGCGGGAGCTACAATGAGCAGTTCTTC. This sequence joins TRBV12-3 or TRBV12-4 and TRBJ2-1, with TRBD2 identical over 7 bases. After removal of 11 bases from V and 3 bases from J, the junction contained 1 base not matched to a gene. The CDR3 runs to 11 residues.

This chain uses TRBV6-6 with TRBJ2-5, with D possibly TRBD1 on 7 matching bases. Germline loops: CDR1 MNHNY, CDR2 SVGAGI (reference sequence). V was trimmed by 2 bases and J by 4 bases, leaving 23 bases between them. This CDR3 comprises 18 residues. For the CDR3, the DNA is TGTGCCAGCAGTTACAAGGCGGGGCCCCAGGGGGTCCGAGAGACCCAGTACTTC. It specifies CASSYKAGPQGVRETQYF.

This clonotype is large in the sample. The rearrangement uses TRBV4-3 and TRBJ2-3; possibly TRBD1 or TRBD2 for D (6 bases each). CDR3 size: 15 residues. Trimming removed 5 bases at V and 4 bases at J, with 16 bases between. The germline gives CDR1 LGHNA, CDR2 YSLEER. CDR3 in DNA: TGCGCCAGCAGCGCCTTTGGGGGGCAAGCAGATACGCAGTATTTT. It specifies CASSAFGGQADTQYF.

This clonotype was seen a few times. The chain carries TRBV4-2 and TRBJ2-7, with a weak D call TRBD1 (5 bases). V was trimmed by 2 bases and J by 3 bases, leaving 8 bases between them. In germline, CDR1 is LGHNA, CDR2 YNFKEQ. This CDR3 is 13 amino acids long. The CDR3 DNA is TGTGCCAGCAGCCAATATCAGGGCTACGAGCAGTACTTC. Protein product: CASSQYQGYEQYF.

This chain uses TRBV6-5 with TRBJ2-7, with 8 bases identical to TRBD2. This CDR3 is built from 15 residues. In germline, CDR1 is MNHEY, CDR2 SVGAGI. V lost 0 bases and J lost 3; bases outside the gene matches: 4. Here the CDR3 DNA reads TGTGCCAGCAGTTACTCCGGGGGGGGTTTCTACGAGCAGTACTTC. Its protein is CASSYSGGGFYEQYF.

About this clonotype itself: A much larger clone lies one base from this, so it may be a read error. This chain joins TRBV28 and TRBJ2-3, with D possibly matching TRBD2 (6 bases). The V gene lost 10 bases and the J gene lost 4 bases, with 15 bases spanning the gap. This CDR3 spans 13 amino acids. Germline V lookup: CDR1 MDHEN, CDR2 SYDVKM. The CDR3 DNA reads as TGTGCCAACAGACCAACTAGCTCAGATACGCAGTATTTT. As protein: CANRPTSSDTQYF.

To note about this clonotype: Given a much more abundant clone one base away, this may be a read error. The chain has TRBV9 and TRBJ2-3; D is undetermined. There are 13 residues in the CDR3. Trimming removed 2 bases at V and 0 bases at J, with 4 bases between. The germline V gene has CDR1 SGDLS and CDR2 YYNGEE. CDR3 loop: CASSVVSTDTQYF. The CDR3 DNA follows: TGTGCCAGCAGCGTGGTGAGCACAGATACGCAGTATTTT.

The chain carries TRBV27 and TRBJ2-5, with 14 bases aligning to TRBD2. V lost 6 bases, J lost 4 bases, and 10 bases stayed unmatched. The germline V gene encodes CDR1 MNHEY and CDR2 SMNVEV (reference sequence). This CDR3 has 17 amino acids. The CDR3 DNA reads TGTGCCAGCAGCCACACGGGACTAGCGGGAGTAAGAGAGACCCAGTACTTC. Translated, it gives CASSHTGLAGVRETQYF.

The count of this clonotype is one. The chain is built from TRBV3-1 and TRBJ2-7, with D possibly being TRBD2 (8 bases). Germline V gene sequence: CDR1 LGHDT, CDR2 YNNKEL (reference sequence). CDR3 size: 14 residues. The V end lost 4 bases, the J end lost 4 bases, and 14 bases lay between the germline ends. The chain's CDR3 is CASSPGRGPYEQYF. DNA of the CDR3: TGTGCCAGCAGCCCCGGGAGGGGGCCATACGAGCAGTACTTC.

This clonotype has only a few counts. This sequence joins TRBV5-5 and TRBJ1-1; D remains ambiguous. V was shortened by 3 bases and J by 5 bases, with 20 bases between the two germline ends. Germline V CDR1 and CDR2: SGHKS, YYEKEE (reference sequence). The length of the CDR3 is 16 residues. CDR3: CASSYKPGGRGTEAFF. Here the CDR3 DNA reads TGTGCCAGCAGCTACAAACCGGGAGGCCGGGGTACTGAAGCTTTCTTT.

J is TRBJ2-1 and V is TRBV4-1, with no clear D. V was shortened by 1 base and J by 9 bases, with 16 bases between the two germline ends. Germline V gene sequence: CDR1 MGHRA, CDR2 YSYEKL. The CDR3 consists of 15 residues. The CDR3 spells CASSQVLAPDVEQFF. For the CDR3, the DNA is TGCGCCAGCAGCCAAGTCCTCGCCCCGGATGTTGAGCAGTTCTTC.

This clonotype ranks as medium-sized. The CDR3: CASSPDSNYGYTF. CDR3 coding DNA: TGTGCCAGCAGCCCCGACAGTAACTATGGCTACACCTTC. The gene calls are TRBV11-2 and TRBJ1-2; TRBD1 is a possible D gene (5 bases). CDR3 length: 13 residues. Trimming took 5 bases from V and 1 from J, leaving 8 bases between them. Germline V lookup: CDR1 SGHAT, CDR2 FQNNGV. Based on the CDR3 plus reference TRBV11-2 and TRBJ1-2, the full variable domain is EAGVAQSPRYKIIEKRQSVAFWCNPISGHATLYWYQQILGQGPKLLIQFQNNGVVDDSQLPKDRFSAERLKGVDSTLKIQPAKLEDSAVYLCASSPDSNYGYTFGSGTRLTVV.

This clonotype was picked up a small number of times. The chain couples TRBV10-3 to TRBJ2-7, with TRBD1 matching 8 bases. From germline, CDR1 is ENHRY and CDR2 SYGVKD. V shed 10 bases and J 5 bases; nucleotides not matched to a gene: 10. The CDR3 is 13 residues long. The CDR3 protein is CATPDRVEDEQYF. The CDR3, as DNA: TGTGCCACCCCGGACAGGGTCGAGGACGAGCAGTACTTC.

This clonotype was detected only a few times. In DNA, the CDR3 is TGTGCCAGCAGCGATTCAGGGAATGGTCGCTACGAGCAGTACTTC. This codes for CASSDSGNGRYEQYF. The V call is TRBV11-2, the J call TRBJ2-7; maybe TRBD1 (5 bases). The CDR3 has 15 amino acids. Looked up from germline, CDR1 is SGHAT and CDR2 is FQNNGV. V was trimmed by 5 bases and J by 3 bases, leaving 17 bases between them. The complete variable domain, with remaining parts taken from reference TRBV11-2 and TRBJ2-7, reads EAGVAQSPRYKIIEKRQSVAFWCNPISGHATLYWYQQILGQGPKLLIQFQNNGVVDDSQLPKDRFSAERLKGVDSTLKIQPAKLEDSAVYLCASSDSGNGRYEQYFGPGTRLTVT.

This clonotype has just a few counts. The CDR3 sequence: CASSLGAGGSNEQFF. In nucleotides, the CDR3 is TGTGCCAGCAGCTTAGGTGCGGGAGGCTCGAATGAGCAGTTCTTC. The chain couples TRBV13 to TRBJ2-1, with 8 bases aligning to TRBD2. The CDR3 is 15 residues long. V shed 0 bases and J 7 bases; nucleotides not matched to a gene: 5. The V gene's germline CDR1 is PRHDT and CDR2 FYEKMQ (reference sequence).

The chain links TRBV3-1 to TRBJ1-1; no clear D gene. Trimming cost V 1 base and J 3 bases, with 15 bases left between them. Germline-derived CDR1 and CDR2 are LGHDT and YNNKEL (reference sequence). The CDR3 is 16 residues long. The CDR3 DNA follows: TGTGCCAGCAGCCAAGGCGGCCGCCCCGTGGACACTGAAGCTTTCTTT. This codes for CASSQGGRPVDTEAFF. Drawing the rest from reference TRBV3-1 and TRBJ1-1, the complete variable domain is DTAVSQTPKYLVTQMGNDKSIKCEQNLGHDTMYWYKQDSKKFLKIMFSYNNKELIINETVPNRFSPKSPDKAHLNLHINSLELGDSAVYFCASSQGGRPVDTEAFFGQGTRLTVV.

This clonotype rates as medium-sized. This chain connects TRBV28 to TRBJ2-7; D may be TRBD1 (5 bases). CDR1 and CDR2 from the germline V gene are MDHEN and SYDVKM. The germline V and J ends were trimmed by 5 bases and 3 bases, with 14 bases remaining between them. The CDR3 runs to 14 residues. The CDR3 region has the DNA TGTGCCAGCAGTCTCCGGGCAGGGATCTACGAGCAGTACTTC. It translates to CASSLRAGIYEQYF.

As to this clonotype: A read error may be the cause here, since a much bigger clone is one base away. The chain is built from TRBV4-3 and TRBJ2-7; 7 positions agree with TRBD2. The CDR3 is 16 amino acids. V dropped 3 bases and J dropped 4; count of bases not matched to a gene: 12. Germline CDR1 reads LGHNA; CDR2 reads YSLEER. Here the CDR3 DNA reads TGCGCCAGCAGCCATGGCGCCACCGACGGGGGGTACGAGCAGTACTTC. This codes for CASSHGATDGGYEQYF.

By proportion, this clonotype is large. A read error may account for a junction end that differs from germline. The chain joins TRBV30 to TRBJ1-1, with D possibly being TRBD1 (5 bases). Germline V CDR1 and CDR2: GTSNPN, SVGIG (reference sequence). CDR3 length: 10 residues. Here the CDR3 DNA reads TGTGCCTGGGGGGCCCCTGATGCTTTCTTT. Protein: CAWGAPDAFF.